The next 17 T cell receptor beta chains were all read from a single sample in a study of blood T cell repertoires in COVID-19 (TCRdb year 2020). Preparation of the library involved the immunoSEQ multiplex PCR assay. The immuneACCESS repertoire file appears here via TCRdb, limited to in-frame rearrangements. These files lack a portion of the clones; in checked studies, under half of the deficit traces to unresolved V genes, and the cause of the others is not known. The sample table lists 35,000 to 55,000 clones, approximately 88% of them with a count of one. The top ten hold about 4% of the sample. The sequenced material came from peripheral blood. These receptors originate from a human donor in a cohort sampled during active COVID-19.

The chain has TRBV9 and TRBJ1-3; perhaps TRBD1 as D (6 bases). There are 18 residues in the CDR3. Germline assignment: CDR1 SGDLS and CDR2 YYNGEE. Trimming pared 0 bases from V and 0 bases from J, leaving 16 bases between. CDR3 nucleotide sequence: TGTGCCAGCAGCGTAGGTTTGGACAGCTGGCACTCTGGAAACACCATATATTTT. It specifies CASSVGLDSWHSGNTIYF.

This chain connects TRBV7-9 to TRBJ2-1; 8 bases fit TRBD2. V shed 4 bases, J shed 4 bases, and the junction held 9 bases outside the gene matches. In germline, CDR1 is SEHNR, CDR2 FQNEAQ (reference sequence). This CDR3 has 16 amino acids. The CDR3: CASSYPGVAGYNEQFF. For the CDR3, the DNA is TGTGCCAGCAGCTACCCGGGGGTAGCGGGATACAATGAGCAGTTCTTC.

Details on this clone: Sequence at one end of the junction differs from germline and may be a read error. This rearrangement joins TRBV7-9 to TRBJ1-4; unclear D gene. The CDR3 contains 14 residues. CDR1 SEHNR and CDR2 FQNEAQ come from the germline V gene (reference sequence). CDR3 sequence: CASSFISDNENLFF. The DNA for the CDR3 is TGTGCCAGCAGCTTTATTTCAGATAATGAAAACCTGTTTTTT.

The chain uses TRBV5-4 and TRBJ1-2, with no clear D. Between the trimmed V and J ends, which lost 1 base and 7 bases, there was a span of 14 bases. CDR3 length: 14 amino acids. CDR1 is SGHNT and CDR2 is YYREEE in the germline V gene (reference sequence). The CDR3 here is CASSLPRRESGYTF. The CDR3 DNA follows: TGTGCCAGCAGCTTGCCCAGGAGGGAGTCTGGCTACACCTTC. The full variable domain, completed using reference TRBV5-4 and TRBJ1-2, is ETGVTQSPTHLIKTRGQQVTLRCSSQSGHNTVSWYQQALGQGPQFIFQYYREEENGRGNFPPRFSGLQFPNYSSELNVNALELDDSALYLCASSLPRRESGYTFGSGTRLTVV.

The chain is built from TRBV20-1 and TRBJ1-1, with D possibly matching TRBD1 (6 bases). The CDR3 is made up of 11 amino acids. Per germline, CDR1 DFQATT and CDR2 SNEGSKA (reference sequence). The CDR3 is CNTRRGEEGFF. The CDR3 nucleotides read TGCAACACGCGCAGGGGCGAAGAGGGTTTCTTT.

The CDR3 here is CASSQDGRVYYNEQYF. Here the CDR3 DNA reads TGTGCCAGCAGCCAAGATGGCAGGGTTTACTACAACGAGCAGTACTTC. The rearrangement joins TRBV4-2 to TRBJ2-7; D perhaps matches TRBD1 (5 bases). Germline loops: CDR1 LGHNA, CDR2 YNFKEQ. The V gene lost 0 bases and the J gene lost 5 bases, with 17 bases spanning the gap. This CDR3 region has 16 residues.

The V call is TRBV19, the J call TRBJ1-1, with TRBD1 matching 9 bases. V lost 9 bases to trimming and J lost 7 bases; unmatched junction nucleotides: 9. Germline lookup yields CDR1 LNHDA and CDR2 SQIVND (reference sequence). The CDR3 runs 13 residues. This chain's CDR3 is CASRTGAVLEAFF. The CDR3 DNA reads as TGTGCCAGCAGGACAGGGGCAGTTCTTGAAGCTTTCTTT.

V and J are TRBV7-9 and TRBJ2-7; tentative D call: TRBD2 (6 bases). Germline lookup yields CDR1 SEHNR and CDR2 FQNEAQ (reference sequence). Trimming took 3 bases from V and 4 from J, leaving 13 bases between them. CDR3 length: 14 residues. The DNA for the CDR3 is TGTGCCAGCAGCTTGTCGGGGGTCTATTACGAGCAGTACTTC. Protein sequence: CASSLSGVYYEQYF.

This clone has just one count. This chain links TRBV4-1 with TRBJ2-1, with TRBD1 as a possible D gene (6 bases). V lost 0 bases, J lost 1 base, and 7 bases lay in between. The CDR3 has 15 residues. In germline, CDR1 is MGHRA, CDR2 YSYEKL. CDR3 residues: CASSQDRGSYNEQFF. As DNA, the CDR3 is TGCGCCAGCAGCCAAGACAGGGGATCCTACAATGAGCAGTTCTTC.

The chain couples TRBV25-1 to TRBJ1-1, with no clear D. There are 13 residues in the CDR3. Germline assignment: CDR1 MGHDK and CDR2 SYGVNS. Trimming removed 6 bases at V and 1 base at J, with 9 bases between. CDR3 sequence (DNA): TGTGCCAGCAGGGAGCTCAAGAACACTGAAGCTTTCTTT. Translation: CASRELKNTEAFF.

The count of this clone is one. The chain combines TRBV7-3 with TRBJ2-3; 9 nucleotides line up with TRBD2. With V trimmed by 2 bases and J by 6 bases, 9 bases remained unmatched. This CDR3 spans 16 amino acids. Per the germline V gene, CDR1 is SGHTA and CDR2 is FQGTGA. For the CDR3, the DNA is TGTGCCAGCAGCTTACTAGCGGGGACCCCTGGGGATACGCAGTATTTT. This encodes CASSLLAGTPGDTQYF.

The chain is built from TRBV5-6 and TRBJ2-7; 9 positions match TRBD1. After removal of 4 bases from V and 0 bases from J, the junction contained 5 bases not matched to a gene. The V gene's germline CDR1 is SGHDT and CDR2 YYEEEE. The CDR3 covers 15 residues. The CDR3 DNA reads TGTGCCAGCAGCCCGGGACAGGGTATCTCCTACGAGCAGTACTTC. It encodes CASSPGQGISYEQYF.

The chain combines TRBV30 with TRBJ1-3; TRBD1 matches at 7 bases. The CDR3 consists of 14 residues. The ends lost 4 bases at V and 3 bases at J; junction bases unmatched: 6. Germline V gene sequence: CDR1 GTSNPN, CDR2 SVGIG (reference sequence). This CDR3 reads CAWKAGTVGNTIYF. Here the CDR3 DNA reads TGTGCCTGGAAGGCCGGGACAGTTGGAAACACCATATATTTT.

The chain is built from TRBV7-9 and TRBJ2-1, with D possibly TRBD1 on 5 matching bases. Between the trimmed V and J ends, which lost 1 base and 0 bases, there was a span of 10 bases. The CDR3 spans 16 residues. Germline-derived CDR1 and CDR2 are SEHNR and FQNEAQ (reference sequence). For the CDR3, the DNA is TGTGCCAGCAGCTTAGTAGCAGGGCCCTCCTACAATGAGCAGTTCTTC. This gives the protein CASSLVAGPSYNEQFF.

This rearrangement joins TRBV4-1 to TRBJ1-2, with D possibly TRBD1 on 5 matching bases. Germline V gene lookup returns CDR1 MGHRA and CDR2 YSYEKL. V lost 2 bases to trimming and J lost 1 base, with 14 bases between them. This CDR3 has 16 residues. The chain's CDR3 is CASSQPRQPDNYGYTF. Written as DNA, the CDR3 is TGCGCCAGCAGCCAACCCAGACAGCCTGATAACTATGGCTACACCTTC.

The chain recombines TRBV3-1 (or the pseudogene TRBV3-2) with TRBJ2-1; 9 bases agree with TRBD1. The CDR3 contains 16 residues. The junction had 4 bases not matched to a gene; V was cut back by 0 bases and J by 4 bases. Germline V gene lookup returns CDR1 LGHDT and CDR2 YNNKEL (reference sequence). The CDR3 protein is CASSQDLGQGYNEQFF. Here the CDR3 DNA reads TGTGCCAGCAGCCAAGATCTGGGACAGGGATACAATGAGCAGTTCTTC.

The chain recombines TRBV7-2 with TRBJ2-4; the match to TRBD2 covers 7 bases. The V and J ends lost 0 bases and 5 bases, in that order; junction bases with no gene match: 4. Germline V CDR1 and CDR2: SGHTA, FQGNSA. The CDR3 extends over 15 amino acids. CDR3 DNA sequence: TGTGCCAGCAGCTTAGCGTCGAGCGGGGAAAACATTCAGTACTTC. It is translated as CASSLASSGENIQYF.